Shown below are 25 T cell receptor beta chains from a single sample sequenced in a study of shared T cell receptors in the human thymus. Clones were sequenced by immunoSEQ multiplex PCR, and TCRdb holds only the in-frame ones, with some missing. The repertoire holds about 500,000 clones, with about four fifths as singletons. The sample was also linked to a second study, of human thymus T cells.

The sequenced sample consisted of thymocytes. The origin of the receptors is a boy younger than two with a congenital heart defect.

The CDR3 coding sequence is TGCAGCGTTGGGACCGGGACTAGCGAGGGGAGCTCCTACAATGAGCAGTTCTTC. It yields the protein CSVGTGTSEGSSYNEQFF. The chain combines TRBV29-1 with TRBJ2-1; 10 bases map to TRBD2. The CDR3 runs 18 residues. Unmatched junction bases numbered 12, after V lost 4 bases and J lost 0 bases. Germline CDR1 SQVTM, CDR2 ANQGSEA.

The chain recombines TRBV29-1 with TRBJ2-5, with 8 nucleotides matching TRBD1. The V segment lost 4 bases and the J segment 6 bases; nucleotides outside the gene matches: 16. This CDR3 spans 16 amino acids. Germline values: CDR1 SQVTM, CDR2 ANQGSEA. CDR3 in amino acids: CSVALNPDRELKTQYF. CDR3 coding DNA: TGCAGCGTTGCACTCAACCCGGACAGGGAACTAAAGACCCAGTACTTC.

This sequence joins TRBV6-1 and TRBJ2-1, with 11 positions matching TRBD2. Germline V CDR1 and CDR2: MNHNS, SASEGT. The CDR3 contains 14 residues. V dropped 7 bases and J dropped 6; count of bases not matched to a gene: 5. CDR3 region: CASNLAGGCNEQFF. CDR3 sequence (DNA): TGTGCCAGCAACCTAGCGGGAGGTTGCAATGAGCAGTTCTTC.

The chain combines TRBV29-1 with TRBJ1-1, with D maybe TRBD1 (6 bases). Looked up from germline, CDR1 is SQVTM and CDR2 is ANQGSEA. V shed 6 bases and J shed 8 bases, with 7 bases lying between them. This CDR3 region has 9 residues. The CDR3 is CSVDREAFF. Here the CDR3 DNA reads TGCAGCGTCGACAGGGAAGCTTTCTTT.

This clone occurred a few times. This chain joins TRBV19 and TRBJ2-7; D may be TRBD1 (5 bases). This CDR3 comprises 15 residues. V gave up 1 base and J gave up 7 bases, with 17 bases separating them. The germline V gene has CDR1 LNHDA and CDR2 SQIVND (reference sequence). The chain's CDR3 is CASSIGTTPFGEQYF. The CDR3 coding sequence is TGTGCCAGTAGTATAGGGACAACTCCGTTTGGGGAGCAGTACTTC.

This clone appeared once. The V call is TRBV29-1, the J call TRBJ2-3; TRBD2 agrees at 9 bases. This CDR3 has 16 residues. V was pared by 7 bases and J by 1 base, with 12 bases of the junction left unmatched. Per the germline V gene, CDR1 is SQVTM and CDR2 is ANQGSEA. This CDR3 reads CSGQKQTSGRTDTQYF. CDR3 bases: TGCAGCGGCCAGAAACAGACTAGCGGCCGCACAGATACGCAGTATTTT.

The gene calls are TRBV27 and TRBJ2-5; unclear D gene. V lost 1 base to trimming and J lost 6 bases, with 18 bases between them. The germline CDR1 and CDR2 sequences are MNHEY and SMNVEV (reference sequence). This CDR3 is built from 16 residues. The DNA for the CDR3 is TGTGCCAGCAGTTTATGGCCAGGCTCTGCATCCAAGACCCAGTACTTC. This sequence encodes CASSLWPGSASKTQYF.

This clone turned up a few times. This chain uses TRBV20-1 with TRBJ1-1; D is perhaps TRBD1 (5 bases). Between the trimmed V and J ends, which lost 4 bases and 14 bases, there was a span of 14 bases. The CDR3 runs to 10 residues. Germline V lookup: CDR1 DFQATT, CDR2 SNEGSKA (reference sequence). The CDR3 protein is CSATRDGGFF. The CDR3 DNA sequence: TGCAGTGCTACCCGGGATGGGGGGTTCTTT.

Only one count was recorded for this clone. V and J are TRBV11-2 and TRBJ2-1; 14 bases fit TRBD2. CDR1 and CDR2 from the germline V gene are SGHAT and FQNNGV. V lost 7 bases, J lost 0 bases, and 8 bases stayed unmatched. The CDR3 is 18 amino acids. DNA for the CDR3: TGTGCCAGCACCCGGACTAGCGGGAGGTGGAGCTCCTACAATGAGCAGTTCTTC. Translating it yields CASTRTSGRWSSYNEQFF. Full variable domain (rest looked up from reference TRBV11-2 and TRBJ2-1): EAGVAQSPRYKIIEKRQSVAFWCNPISGHATLYWYQQILGQGPKLLIQFQNNGVVDDSQLPKDRFSAERLKGVDSTLKIQPAKLEDSAVYLCASTRTSGRWSSYNEQFFGPGTRLTVL.

V usage is TRBV7-9 and J usage is TRBJ1-2, with unresolved D. The V end lost 3 bases, the J end lost 6 bases, and 5 bases lay between the germline ends. Germline V gene sequence: CDR1 SEHNR, CDR2 FQNEAQ (reference sequence). This CDR3 spans 11 amino acids. The CDR3: CASSFRDGYTF. The CDR3 DNA reads TGTGCCAGCAGCTTTCGGGATGGCTACACCTTC.

In its sample, this clone was seen once. The chain is built from TRBV19 and TRBJ1-1; D perhaps matches TRBD1 (5 bases). The CDR3 totals 15 residues. The germline CDR1 and CDR2 sequences are LNHDA and SQIVND (reference sequence). Trimming took 5 bases from V and 4 from J, leaving 17 bases between them. The CDR3 sequence: CASSPTRGLCTEAFF. The CDR3 DNA sequence: TGTGCCAGTAGTCCCACCCGGGGGTTGTGCACTGAAGCTTTCTTT.

This chain connects TRBV30 to TRBJ1-3, with D unresolved. This CDR3 spans 14 amino acids. The V gene lost 3 bases and the J gene lost 3 bases, with 12 bases spanning the gap. Germline-derived CDR1 and CDR2 are GTSNPN and SVGIG (reference sequence). CDR3 sequence: CAWSYPPHGNTIYF. The CDR3 DNA reads TGTGCCTGGAGCTACCCCCCCCATGGAAACACCATATATTTT. Full variable domain (missing parts from reference TRBV30 and TRBJ1-3): SQTIHQWPATLVQPVGSPLSLECTVEGTSNPNLYWYRQAAGRGLQLLFYSVGIGQISSEVPQNLSASRPQDRQFILSSKKLLLSDSGFYLCAWSYPPHGNTIYFGEGSWLTVV.

This clone is a singleton in its sample. The chain employs TRBV10-3 and TRBJ2-1; 9 bases line up with TRBD1. The CDR3 covers 15 residues. Germline V gives CDR1 ENHRY, CDR2 SYGVKD. J lost 6 bases, V lost 7 bases, and 10 bases had no gene match. The CDR3 nucleotides are TGTGCCATCACGCCGGACAGGGGTTGGGTCAATGAGCAGTTCTTC. It codes for CAITPDRGWVNEQFF.

The V call is TRBV4-3, the J call TRBJ2-1; 11 bases line up with TRBD2. Trimming removed 2 bases from V and 4 bases from J; junction bases left unmatched: 7. This CDR3 contains 17 residues. Germline V CDR1 and CDR2: LGHNA, YSLEER. CDR3 loop: CASSQLWTSGLYNEQFF. In DNA form, the CDR3 reads TGCGCCAGCAGCCAACTCTGGACTAGCGGGCTGTACAATGAGCAGTTCTTC.

This chain uses TRBV27 with TRBJ2-2; the D gene is possibly TRBD1 (7 bases). The V end lost 5 bases, the J end lost 3 bases, and 13 bases lay between the germline ends. The CDR3 contains 15 residues. Germline lookup yields CDR1 MNHEY and CDR2 SMNVEV (reference sequence). The CDR3 region is CASSGSRGDTGELFF. CDR3 nucleotides: TGTGCCAGCAGTGGGAGCAGGGGGGACACCGGGGAGCTGTTTTTT.

The chain uses TRBV6-5 and TRBJ2-3; 12 bases are a match to TRBD2. The CDR3 runs to 16 residues. The trim removed 4 bases at V and 4 bases at J, leaving 6 bases unmatched. Germline V CDR1 and CDR2: MNHEY, SVGAGI. For the CDR3, the DNA is TGTGCCAGCAGTTCGCCGGCTAGCGGGAGGGCAGATACGCAGTATTTT. Its translation is CASSSPASGRADTQYF.

CDR3 bases: TGTGCCAGCAGCTCCAGTGATGGGGCTGCAGCCCTTTATGGCTACACCTTC. Translated, it gives CASSSSDGAAALYGYTF. V usage is TRBV5-4 and J usage is TRBJ1-2; weak D call: TRBD1 (5 bases). The germline V gene has CDR1 SGHNT and CDR2 YYREEE (reference sequence). Trimming cost V 3 bases and J 5 bases, with 23 bases left between them. This CDR3 has 17 residues.

The V call is TRBV13, the J call TRBJ2-7; 8 bases are a match to TRBD2. The V gene's germline CDR1 is PRHDT and CDR2 FYEKMQ (reference sequence). The CDR3 sequence is 12 residues long. J gave up 9 bases and V 3 bases, and 4 bases lay outside the gene matches. CDR3: CASSFGGDGQYF. In nucleotides, the CDR3 is TGTGCCAGCAGCTTCGGGGGGGACGGGCAGTACTTC.

The chain recombines TRBV2 with TRBJ1-1; 10 nucleotides agree with TRBD1. V lost 4 bases to trimming and J lost 5 bases; unmatched junction nucleotides: 13. Germline CDR1 is SNHLY and CDR2 is FYNNEI. This CDR3 has 17 amino acids. The CDR3 protein is CASSASTTGGAITEAFF. As DNA, the CDR3 is TGTGCCAGCAGTGCCTCCACGACAGGGGGCGCGATTACTGAAGCTTTCTTT.

The CDR3 nucleotides are TGTGCCTGGAGTCCGGCAGCGCAACTAGCCAAAAACATTCAGTACTTC. Amino acid sequence: CAWSPAAQLAKNIQYF. V usage is TRBV30 and J usage is TRBJ2-4; D unresolved. CDR3 length: 16 residues. Trimming shortened V by 2 bases and J by 0 bases, and 14 bases separated the two germline ends. The V gene's germline CDR1 is GTSNPN and CDR2 SVGIG (reference sequence).

V usage is TRBV4-3 and J usage is TRBJ2-4, with 9 bases aligning to TRBD1. Germline V lookup: CDR1 LGHNA, CDR2 YSLEER. V gave up 0 bases and J gave up 0 bases; unmatched junction bases: 15. CDR3 length: 21 amino acids. The CDR3 DNA follows: TGCGCCAGCAGCCAAGATTGGGACAGGGAAGGGGGCCTTCTAGCCAAAAACATTCAGTACTTC. Translating gives CASSQDWDREGGLLAKNIQYF.

This chain links TRBV7-8 with TRBJ2-5, with D perhaps matching TRBD1 (6 bases). Germline V lookup: CDR1 SGHVS, CDR2 FQNEAQ. This CDR3 spans 16 amino acids. Trimming pared 4 bases from V and 4 bases from J, leaving 19 bases between. CDR3 in amino acids: CASSSGCRGRGETQYF. CDR3 nucleotides: TGTGCCAGCAGCTCAGGCTGTAGGGGGAGAGGAGAGACCCAGTACTTC.

The J gene is TRBJ1-2, the V gene TRBV15; 10 nucleotides line up with TRBD1. This CDR3 is 15 amino acids long. Per germline, CDR1 LNHNV and CDR2 YYDKDF (reference sequence). With 0 bases clipped from V and 6 bases from J, the junction kept 4 bases outside the gene matches. The CDR3 DNA reads as TGTGCCACCAGCAGAGAGGGACAGGGGAACGATGGCTACACCTTC. This gives the protein CATSREGQGNDGYTF. Complete variable domain (other parts from reference TRBV15 and TRBJ1-2): DAMVIQNPRYQVTQFGKPVTLSCSQTLNHNVMYWYQQKSSQAPKLLFHYYDKDFNNEADTPDNFQSRRPNTSFCFLDIRSPGLGDTAMYLCATSREGQGNDGYTFGSGTRLTVV.

The V call is TRBV10-3, the J call TRBJ2-1; 13 nucleotides match TRBD2. The V gene end was trimmed by 10 bases and the J gene end by 1 base; junction bases not matched to a gene: 4. Germline assignment: CDR1 ENHRY and CDR2 SYGVKD. The length of the CDR3 is 15 residues. DNA for the CDR3: TGTGCCAGCCGGACTAGCGGGAGTTCCTACAATGAGCAGTTCTTC. Protein product: CASRTSGSSYNEQFF.

This sequence joins TRBV19 and TRBJ1-2; the match to TRBD1 covers 11 bases. In germline, CDR1 is LNHDA, CDR2 SQIVND (reference sequence). There are 15 residues in the CDR3. J gave up 4 bases and V 6 bases, and 7 bases lay outside the gene matches. The CDR3 protein is CASSPRDRGGYGYTF. As DNA, the CDR3 is TGTGCCAGTAGCCCCCGGGACAGGGGGGGCTATGGCTACACCTTC.